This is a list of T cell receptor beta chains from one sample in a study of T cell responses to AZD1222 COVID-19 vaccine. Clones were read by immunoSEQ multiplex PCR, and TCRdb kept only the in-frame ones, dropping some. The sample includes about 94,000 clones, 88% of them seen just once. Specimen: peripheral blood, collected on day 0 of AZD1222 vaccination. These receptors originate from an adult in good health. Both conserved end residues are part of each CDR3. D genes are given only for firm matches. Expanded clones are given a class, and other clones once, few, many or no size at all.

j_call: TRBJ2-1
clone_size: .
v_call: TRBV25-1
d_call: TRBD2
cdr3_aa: CASSASGGFNEQFF
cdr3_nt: TGTGCCAGCAGCGCTAGCGGGGGGTTCAATGAGCAGTTCTTC

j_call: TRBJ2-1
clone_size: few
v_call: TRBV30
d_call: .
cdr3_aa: CARVGDSFNEQFF
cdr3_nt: TGTGCCCGGGTGGGGGATTCATTCAATGAGCAGTTCTTC

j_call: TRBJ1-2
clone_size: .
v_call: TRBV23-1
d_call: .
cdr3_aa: CASSHRWGASGYTF
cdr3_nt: TGCGCCAGCAGTCACCGATGGGGGGCAAGCGGCTACACCTTC

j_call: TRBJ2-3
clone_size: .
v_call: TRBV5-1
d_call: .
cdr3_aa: CASSLVSSTDTQYF
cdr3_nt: TGCGCCAGCAGCTTGGTCAGCAGCACAGATACGCAGTATTTT

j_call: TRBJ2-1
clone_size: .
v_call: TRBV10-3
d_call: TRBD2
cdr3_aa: CAISDPPRGGANEQFF
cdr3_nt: TGTGCCATCAGTGACCCGCCCCGCGGGGGGGCGAATGAGCAGTTCTTC

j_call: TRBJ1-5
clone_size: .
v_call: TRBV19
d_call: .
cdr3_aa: CASSTDSFNQPQHF
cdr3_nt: TGTGCCAGTAGTACTGACAGTTTTAATCAGCCCCAGCATTTT

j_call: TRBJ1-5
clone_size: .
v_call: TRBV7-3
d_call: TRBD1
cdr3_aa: CASSPQGDQPQHF
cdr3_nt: TGTGCCAGCAGCCCACAGGGGGACCAGCCCCAGCATTTT

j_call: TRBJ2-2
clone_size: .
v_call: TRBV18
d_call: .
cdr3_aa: CASSPRLTPSNTGELFF
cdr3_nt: TGTGCCAGCTCACCAAGGTTGACCCCATCGAACACCGGGGAGCTGTTTTTT

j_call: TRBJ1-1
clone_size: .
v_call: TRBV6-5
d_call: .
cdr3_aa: CASSYSTGGDTEAFF
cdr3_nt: TGTGCCAGCAGTTACTCGACGGGTGGCGACACTGAAGCTTTCTTT

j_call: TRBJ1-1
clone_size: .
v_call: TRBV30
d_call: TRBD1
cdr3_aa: CAWCRQGATEAFF
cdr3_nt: TGTGCCTGGTGCCGACAGGGGGCTACTGAAGCTTTCTTT

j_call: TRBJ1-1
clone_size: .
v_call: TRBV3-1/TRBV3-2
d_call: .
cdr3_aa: CASRSGGGANTEAFF
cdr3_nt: TGTGCCAGCCGTTCGGGGGGGGGCGCGAACACTGAAGCTTTCTTT

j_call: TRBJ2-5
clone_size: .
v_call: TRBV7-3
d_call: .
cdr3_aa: CASSLKGDETQYF
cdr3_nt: TGTGCCAGCAGCTTAAAGGGAGATGAGACCCAGTACTTC

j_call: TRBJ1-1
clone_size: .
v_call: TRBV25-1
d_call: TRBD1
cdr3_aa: CASSDAGQARGTEAFF
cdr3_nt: TGTGCCAGCAGTGACGCGGGACAGGCCCGAGGTACTGAAGCTTTCTTT

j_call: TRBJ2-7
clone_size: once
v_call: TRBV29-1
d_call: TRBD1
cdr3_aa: CSVGTGLTYEQYF
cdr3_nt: TGCAGCGTTGGGACAGGCCTTACCTACGAGCAGTACTTC

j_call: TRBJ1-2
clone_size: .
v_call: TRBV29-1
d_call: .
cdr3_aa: CSVTGNYGYTF
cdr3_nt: TGCAGCGTTACAGGCAACTATGGCTACACCTTC

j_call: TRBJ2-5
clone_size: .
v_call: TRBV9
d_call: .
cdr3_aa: CASSVERAPQETQYF
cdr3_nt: TGTGCCAGCAGCGTAGAGCGGGCACCCCAAGAGACCCAGTACTTC

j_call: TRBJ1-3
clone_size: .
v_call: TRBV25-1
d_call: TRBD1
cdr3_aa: CASSDRGPGNTIYF
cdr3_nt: TGTGCCAGCAGTGACAGGGGGCCAGGAAACACCATATATTTT

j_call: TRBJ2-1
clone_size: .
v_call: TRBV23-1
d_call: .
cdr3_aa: CARMALSSYNEQFF
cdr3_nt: TGCGCCAGGATGGCTCTAAGCTCCTACAATGAGCAGTTCTTC

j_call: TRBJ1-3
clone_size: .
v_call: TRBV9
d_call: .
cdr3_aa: CASSVALLGTGNTIYF
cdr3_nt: TGTGCCAGCAGCGTTGCCCTACTCGGAACTGGAAACACCATATATTTT

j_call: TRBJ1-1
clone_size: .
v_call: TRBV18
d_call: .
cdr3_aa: CASSSNKGGRGAAFF
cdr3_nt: TGTGCCAGCTCATCAAATAAAGGGGGTCGCGGAGCGGCTTTCTTT

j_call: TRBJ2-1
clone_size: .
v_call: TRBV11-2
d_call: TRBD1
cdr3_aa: CASTLRWGQGAYNEQFF
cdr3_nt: TGTGCCAGCACCTTAAGATGGGGACAGGGGGCCTACAATGAGCAGTTCTTC

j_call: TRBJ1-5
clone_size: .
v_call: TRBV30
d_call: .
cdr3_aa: CAWSVRAVSEPQHF
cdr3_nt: TGTGCCTGGAGTGTACGTGCGGTGAGTGAGCCCCAGCATTTT

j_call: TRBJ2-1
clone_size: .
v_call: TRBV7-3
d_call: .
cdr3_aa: CASSLLGRGEYNEQFF
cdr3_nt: TGTGCCAGCAGCTTACTAGGCAGGGGAGAGTACAATGAGCAGTTCTTC

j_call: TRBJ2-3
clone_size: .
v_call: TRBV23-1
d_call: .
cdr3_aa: CASGGQGTDTQYF
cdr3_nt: TGCGCCAGCGGGGGGCAGGGTACAGATACGCAGTATTTT

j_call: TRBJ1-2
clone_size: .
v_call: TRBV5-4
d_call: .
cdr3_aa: CASSSSSWGFAGIPYGYTF
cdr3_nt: TGTGCCAGCAGCTCGTCCTCGTGGGGGTTTGCAGGTATCCCCTATGGCTACACCTTC

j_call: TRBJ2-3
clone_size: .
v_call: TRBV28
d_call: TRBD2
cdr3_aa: CASSSSGGPDTQYF
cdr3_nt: TGTGCCAGCAGCTCTAGCGGGGGGCCAGATACGCAGTATTTT

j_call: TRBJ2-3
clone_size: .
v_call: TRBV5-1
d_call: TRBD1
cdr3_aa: CASSLEGAGDTQYF
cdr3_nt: TGCGCCAGCAGCTTGGAGGGGGCCGGAGATACGCAGTATTTT

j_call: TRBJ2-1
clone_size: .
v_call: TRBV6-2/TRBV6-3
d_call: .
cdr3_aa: CASSYQDHYNEQFF
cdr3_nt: TGTGCCAGCAGTTACCAAGATCATTACAATGAGCAGTTCTTC

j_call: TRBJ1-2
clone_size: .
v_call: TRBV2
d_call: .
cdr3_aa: CASSIGTDRYGYTF
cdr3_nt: TGTGCCAGCAGTATAGGGACGGACCGCTATGGCTACACCTTC

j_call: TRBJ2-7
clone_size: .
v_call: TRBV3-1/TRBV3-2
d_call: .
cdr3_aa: CASSQAVGTHYEQYF
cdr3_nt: TGTGCCAGCAGCCAAGCCGTAGGGACGCACTACGAGCAGTACTTC

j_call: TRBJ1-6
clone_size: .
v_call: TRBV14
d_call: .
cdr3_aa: CASSPRETGRNSPLHF
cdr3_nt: TGTGCCAGCAGCCCACGGGAGACCGGGAGGAATTCACCCCTCCACTTT